This record concerns one TCR beta chain sequence. The data were taken from a study of blood T cell repertoires in COVID-19. Generated by immunoSEQ multiplex PCR, the TCRdb table keeps only in-frame clones and is missing some. The sample yields around 94,000 clones, roughly 81% seen once. The germline CDR1 and CDR2 sequences are SGHRS and YFSETQ. The CDR3 has 14 residues. V was cut by 8 bases and J by 0 bases, with 13 bases left in between. What was sequenced was peripheral blood. The clonotype was recovered from a man between 40 and 49 years old with active or convalescent COVID-19. The chain combines TRBV5-1 with TRBJ2-3; D is perhaps TRBD1 (6 bases). The CDR3 loop reads CASSTGASTDTQYF. The CDR3 DNA is TGCGCCAGTTCGACAGGTGCTAGCACAGATACGCAGTATTTT.